This T cell receptor beta chain was identified in a study of Graves' ophthalmopathy and Graves' hyperthyroidism (dated by TCRdb to the late 2010s). In the study overall: Stable hyperthyroidism was defined as no progression to ophthalmopathy within 18 months of follow-up. To tell Graves' ophthalmopathy apart from Graves' hyperthyroidism, and to predict which patients would progress to ophthalmopathy, the study relied on TCR beta repertoire signatures. In total, around 140 blood samples were TCR-sequenced: some 43 ophthalmopathy, about 75 hyperthyroidism and some 17 hyperthyroidism-to-ophthalmopathy patients. To explore V-J signatures that distinguish ophthalmopathy from hyperthyroidism, a discovery set of about a hundred patients was enrolled, made up of around 40 with ophthalmopathy and fewer than 60 with stable hyperthyroidism. An independent validation cohort was composed of some 18 hyperthyroidism patients and 17 patients who later progressed from hyperthyroidism to ophthalmopathy. T-cell repertoires of thyroid tissue and blood were compared in more than 5 hyperthyroidism patients. After sampling, hyperthyroidism patients received methimazole starting at 30 mg daily, and ophthalmopathy patients received high-dose intravenous methylprednisolone. Summary of the overall study and its limitations: In validation, the model predicted ophthalmopathy progression with about 70% sensitivity and approximately 75% specificity; approximately 12 predicted patients were CT-confirmed with GO in a median of approximately 6.5 months. In cross-validation, the 13-signature model distinguished ophthalmopathy from stable hyperthyroidism with around 86% sensitivity and about 81% specificity, while in the test set the corresponding values were about 80% and 75%. Among expanded thyroid clonotypes with frequency above 0.001, most also showed up in blood, which suggests that blood repertoires may reflect the thyroid immune response. Sample size was not predetermined statistically, and investigators were not blinded to group allocation.

TCR beta CDR3 regions were amplified from RNA transcripts for repertoire sequencing. The first round of RT-PCR was done with HTBI primers and the Qiagen OneStep RT-PCR kit, and was followed by a second round of multiplex PCR, then size selection and purification. The libraries underwent paired-end sequencing with 100 bp reads on an Illumina HiSeq2000. The source study handled its data this way. SOAPnuke was used for read processing, and reads with adapters, uncalled bases, a mean Phred below 15, or no exact constant-primer or identifier match were discarded. COPE v1.2.5 was used to merge the high-quality paired reads. Each unique nucleotide sequence was defined as a clonotype, and clonotypes were aligned to IMGT TRB V, D and J references with MiTCR v1.1. The analysis was limited to V-J combinations with a frequency above 0.0001, which together covered around 99% of the repertoires. For each V-J combination, a TCR clonal expansion and chaos score was defined as the ratio of F50 clonal expansion to chaos observed in the TCRdist matrix. Welch's t-statistics and random forest were used to narrow the features down to about twelve V-J combinations, which were then fed into a naive Bayes classifier. Thyroid-blood repertoire similarity was quantified with the Morisita-Horn index. TCRdb reprocessed the public reads (quality trimming at Q25 with fastp, clone calling with MiXCR) and kept in-frame beta chains. Merged by CDR3 protein, the rows form single entries marked with the most common genes and DNA. These V and J calls derive from TCRdb rather than the authors' analysis. This sample has around 520,000 distinct CDR3 sequences in its table, and approximately 35% of those were observed once. Over 3.5% of the sample goes to the ten largest clones.

Hyperthyroidism patients were newly diagnosed, were aged 18 to 65 years, and had a disease duration under 2 months. Anyone with other autoimmune diseases, uncontrolled infections, pregnancy or lactation was excluded from the study. Diagnosis was based on clinical symptoms, serum thyroxine, TRAb, thyroid ultrasound and orbital computed tomography. Total RNA was extracted with Trizol reagent and quality-checked on an Agilent 2100 Bioanalyzer. The CDR3 measures 16 amino acids from cysteine to phenylalanine. Only the CDR3 DNA is retained, 48 bases long and in frame from the first base. Reading the germline V gene gives CDR1 SGDLS and CDR2 YYNGEE. Trimming costs V 3 bases and J 2 bases, and their ends lie 18 bases apart. Turning to this clonotype: The clone's antigen remains unknown. Per-base qualities were not stored, and no clone one base away is much larger.

The source of this sequence is an adult man with Graves' hyperthyroidism. The rearrangement combines TRBV9 with TRBJ2-7; the D gene could be either TRBD1 or TRBD2, each agreeing at 6 bases. The sequenced sample was peripheral blood or thyroid tissue (not recorded which). This receptor carries the CDR3 CASSAAGVGGTYEQYF. The base sequence is TGTGCCAGCAGCGCAGCAGGGGTCGGGGGAACCTACGAGCAGTACTTC.